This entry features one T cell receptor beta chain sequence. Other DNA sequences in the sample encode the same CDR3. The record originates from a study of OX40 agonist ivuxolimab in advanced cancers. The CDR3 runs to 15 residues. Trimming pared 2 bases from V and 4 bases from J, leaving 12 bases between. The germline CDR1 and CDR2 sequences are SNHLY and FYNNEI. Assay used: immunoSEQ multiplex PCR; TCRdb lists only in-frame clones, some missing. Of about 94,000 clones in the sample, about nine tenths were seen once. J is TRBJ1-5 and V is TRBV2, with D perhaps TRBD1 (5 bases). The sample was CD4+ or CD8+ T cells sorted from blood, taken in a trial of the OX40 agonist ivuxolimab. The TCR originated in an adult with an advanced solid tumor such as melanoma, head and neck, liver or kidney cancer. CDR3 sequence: CASSEQGLGNQPQHF. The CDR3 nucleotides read TGTGCCAGCAGTGAACAGGGTTTGGGAAATCAGCCCCAGCATTTT. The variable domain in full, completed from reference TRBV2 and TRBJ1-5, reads EPEVTQTPSHQVTQMGQEVILRCVPISNHLYFYWYRQILGQKVEFLVSFYNNEISEKSEIFDDQFSVERPDGSNFTLKIRSTKLEDSAMYFCASSEQGLGNQPQHFGDGTRLSIL.